This T cell receptor (beta chain) was identified in a study of blood T cell repertoires in COVID-19 (dated by TCRdb to the early 2020s). About the study as a whole: Samples covering the acute and convalescent phases of COVID-19 were provided by collaborators in the United States, Italy and Spain. The material from the prospective study consisted of cDNA or gDNA derived from T cells, B-cell-depleted T cells, or PBMCs. Deeply sampled blood TCRbeta repertoires from subjects exposed to, actively infected with, or recovered from COVID-19 were included in the dataset. The repertoires were released in a freely available public database intended as a resource for research on the immune response to SARS-CoV-2. The samples were drawn from the first 160 participants of the ongoing ImmuneRACE study and from 950 to 1,500 subjects provided by 6 global collaborators. The sample metadata nearly always contained a de-identified subject ID, COVID-19 status, age in years and sex. Where HLA class I and class II types were available, the types were taken from metadata supplied by the sample provider, not from assay-based typing. The research as a whole found: The quantity of clinical and demographic metadata differed by source and by participant and was supplied without curation.

TCRbeta CDR3 regions were amplified from genomic DNA using the immunoSEQ Assay, a bias-controlled multiplex PCR. Regarding the original processing steps: The number of nucleated cells in each sample was estimated from the amplification of reference gene primers within the assay. To quantify the absolute abundance of each unique TCRbeta CDR3 rearrangement, sequence reads were collapsed and filtered. Productive Simpson clonality was computed per sample as the square root of Simpson's diversity index over productive rearrangements. TCRdb carries this immuneACCESS record with in-frame sequences only. Its versions omit some clonotypes, under half of them owing to an unresolved V gene in the studies checked, with the rest unexplained. The DNA was the basis for D and trimming; V, J and clone size are from that table. The sample table records hundreds of thousands of clones; approximately 86% of these occur just once. The top ten hold around 2.1% of the sample.

On this clone itself: Its recognized antigen is unknown. Per-base qualities were not stored, and no clone one base away is much larger.

Another Seattle source contributed samples from volunteer blood donors who had recovered from COVID-19. Whole blood was collected in K2EDTA tubes by collaborating institutions according to the institutions' own protocols. For TCRbeta analysis, collaborator samples were shipped as frozen whole blood, as isolated PBMCs, or as DNA extracted from either sample type. Its CDR3 holds 13 amino acids, cysteine through phenylalanine. Kept here is only the CDR3 DNA, which spans 39 bases and is read in frame from base 1. Sequences KGHDR (CDR1) and SFDVKD (CDR2) are obtained from the germline V gene. V and J lose 4 bases and 6 bases, and a span of 12 bases separates them.

The material sequenced was peripheral blood. The clonotype originates from a woman in her thirties who had recovered from COVID-19. This sequence uses TRBV24-1 and TRBJ2-7; the D gene cannot be named for sure. The bases are TGTGCCACCAGTGACCCCCGGAGCCTCGAGCAGTACTTC. This codes for CATSDPRSLEQYF.